These 21 T cell receptor beta chains originate from one sample sequenced in a study of cytomegalovirus exposure and HLA in healthy donors. This PCR relied on a set of 60 Vbeta primers and 13 Jbeta primers. TCRdb keeps only in-frame clones here, not all; method: immunoSEQ multiplex PCR. The table lists about 97,000 clones, about four fifths of them singletons, with around 3.5% in the top ten. Source material: PBMCs. These receptors all come from a male donor in good health and CMV-seropositive.

This chain uses TRBV9 with TRBJ2-5; D gene unclear. Germline V CDR1 and CDR2: SGDLS, YYNGEE. V was pared by 0 bases and J by 5 bases, with 5 bases between. This CDR3 contains 12 residues. The CDR3, as DNA: TGTGCCAGCAGCGTAGCCGGGGAGACCCAGTACTTC. Translated: CASSVAGETQYF.

This clone was counted only a few times. The V gene is TRBV4-1, the J gene TRBJ2-7; D gene ambiguous. V was cut by 0 bases and J by 6 bases, with 18 bases left in between. The V gene's germline CDR1 is MGHRA and CDR2 YSYEKL. This CDR3 has 16 amino acids. The CDR3: CASSQELAGLAGEQYF. CDR3 nucleotide sequence: TGCGCCAGCAGCCAAGAGTTGGCAGGCCTCGCCGGCGAGCAGTACTTC.

V usage is TRBV5-1 and J usage is TRBJ1-4, with D unclear. Looked up from germline, CDR1 is SGHRS and CDR2 is YFSETQ. V shed 0 bases and J shed 7 bases, with 10 bases lying between them. The CDR3 is 14 residues long. The CDR3 loop reads CASSLAEQSEKLFF. The CDR3 bases are TGCGCCAGCAGCTTGGCCGAACAGAGTGAAAAACTGTTTTTT.

The chain uses TRBV5-1 and TRBJ2-1; possibly TRBD2 for D (5 bases). Germline CDR1 reads SGHRS; CDR2 reads YFSETQ. V lost 7 bases, J lost 8 bases, and 10 bases lay in between. This CDR3 contains 11 residues. The CDR3 sequence is CASAKEDEQFF. CDR3 nucleotides: TGCGCCAGCGCCAAGGAGGATGAGCAGTTCTTC.

The CDR3 coding sequence is TGTGCCAGTAGTCGGGACAGGAACTATGGCTACACCTTC. This sequence encodes CASSRDRNYGYTF. The chain recombines TRBV19 with TRBJ1-2; TRBD1 matches 8 bases. This CDR3 is 13 amino acids long. The trim removed 5 bases at V and 2 bases at J, leaving 1 base unmatched. Germline values: CDR1 LNHDA, CDR2 SQIVND (reference sequence).

V usage is TRBV12-5 and J usage is TRBJ1-4, with TRBD1 matching over 7 bases. V shed 3 bases and J 0 bases; nucleotides not matched to a gene: 4. The length of the CDR3 is 16 residues. In germline, CDR1 is LGHNT, CDR2 FRNRAP. CDR3 sequence: CASGLAQGPTNEKLFF. CDR3 bases: TGTGCTAGTGGTTTAGCACAGGGGCCAACTAATGAAAAACTGTTTTTT.

V usage is TRBV7-2 and J usage is TRBJ2-3, with 8 positions matching TRBD2. The CDR3 covers 16 residues. Germline CDR1 is SGHTA and CDR2 is FQGNSA. V lost 1 base and J lost 3; bases outside the gene matches: 6. The CDR3 is CASSLVSAGATDTQYF. The CDR3 DNA sequence: TGTGCCAGCAGCTTAGTTTCAGCGGGGGCTACAGATACGCAGTATTTT.

The rearrangement joins TRBV5-1 to TRBJ1-1; D gene unclear. With 0 bases removed from V and 1 base from J, the gap between germline ends came to 10 bases. There are 15 residues in the CDR3. CDR1 and CDR2 from the germline V gene are SGHRS and YFSETQ. CDR3 DNA sequence: TGCGCCAGCAGCTTGGCGAGTGCAGGGAACACTGAAGCTTTCTTT. Protein product: CASSLASAGNTEAFF. The full variable domain, its missing parts supplied by reference TRBV5-1 and TRBJ1-1, is KAGVTQTPRYLIKTRGQQVTLSCSPISGHRSVSWYQQTPGQGLQFLFEYFSETQRNKGNFPGRFSGRQFSNSRSEMNVSTLELGDSALYLCASSLASAGNTEAFFGQGTRLTVV.

The V call is TRBV7-2, the J call TRBJ2-5; 8 nucleotides line up with TRBD1. CDR1 and CDR2 (germline): SGHTA, FQGNSA. Trimming cost V 6 bases and J 2 bases; bases outside gene matches: 8. There are 15 residues in the CDR3. This CDR3 reads CASSTGQGRQETQYF. The CDR3 bases are TGTGCCAGCAGTACCGGACAGGGCAGGCAAGAGACCCAGTACTTC.

J is TRBJ2-7 and V is TRBV7-7; TRBD1 or TRBD2 may be the D gene (6 bases each). This CDR3 region has 13 residues. Germline assignment: CDR1 SSHAT and CDR2 FNYEAQ (reference sequence). The CDR3 sequence is CTSSHRESYEQYF. DNA of the CDR3: TGTACTAGCAGCCACAGGGAGTCCTACGAGCAGTACTTC. The variable domain in full, with the rest retrieved from reference TRBV7-7 and TRBJ2-7, is GAGVSQSPRYKVTKRGQDVTLRCDPISSHATLYWYQQALGQGPEFLTYFNYEAQPDKSGLPSDRFSAERPEGSISTLTIQRTEQRDSAMYRCTSSHRESYEQYFGPGTRLTVT.

The rearrangement links TRBV2 to TRBJ1-2, with 12 bases identical to TRBD1. This CDR3 contains 13 residues. V dropped 6 bases and J dropped 6; count of bases not matched to a gene: 2. Germline assignment: CDR1 SNHLY and CDR2 FYNNEI. The CDR3 loop reads CASRGQGADGYTF. The CDR3 region has the DNA TGTGCCAGCAGGGGACAGGGGGCCGATGGCTACACCTTC.

The chain joins TRBV7-2 to TRBJ1-4, with 7 bases aligning to TRBD1. The CDR3 sequence is 15 residues long. Looked up from germline, CDR1 is SGHTA and CDR2 is FQGNSA. Losses at the gene ends were 5 bases for V and 5 bases for J; bases not matched to a gene: 8. The chain's CDR3 is CASSLRGTVNEKLFF. In DNA form, the CDR3 reads TGTGCCAGCAGCCTCCGGGGGACAGTCAATGAAAAACTGTTTTTT.

The chain recombines TRBV9 with TRBJ1-5; the D gene is possibly TRBD1 (6 bases). The germline V and J ends were trimmed by 0 bases and 3 bases, with 7 bases remaining between them. This CDR3 spans 14 amino acids. In germline, CDR1 is SGDLS, CDR2 YYNGEE. The CDR3 reads CASSVGDTNQPQHF. The CDR3 DNA is TGTGCCAGCAGCGTAGGGGACACCAATCAGCCCCAGCATTTT.

J is TRBJ1-1 and V is TRBV27; no firm D call. This CDR3 spans 12 amino acids. V was pared by 8 bases and J by 7 bases, with 14 bases between. Per the germline V gene, CDR1 is MNHEY and CDR2 is SMNVEV (reference sequence). CDR3 nucleotide sequence: TGTGCCAGCTCCGCACCCTCAGGTGAAGCTTTCTTT. Translation: CASSAPSGEAFF.

J is TRBJ1-4 and V is TRBV2; no firm D call. The V and J ends lost 7 bases and 4 bases respectively, with 10 bases between them. The CDR3 has 13 residues. Germline CDR1 and CDR2: SNHLY and FYNNEI. In DNA, the CDR3 is TGTGCCAGCATCAGGCAGAATAATGAAAAACTGTTTTTT. Its protein is CASIRQNNEKLFF.

In this sample, this clone turned up a few times. CDR3 sequence: CASSQGLFGETQYF. The CDR3 DNA reads TGTGCCAGCAGCCAAGGACTCTTCGGGGAGACCCAGTACTTC. The V and J genes are TRBV4-2 and TRBJ2-5; D remains ambiguous. V was trimmed by 1 base and J by 5 bases, leaving 11 bases between them. This CDR3 is built from 14 residues. The germline V gene has CDR1 LGHNA and CDR2 YNFKEQ.

CDR3: CASGFPSGGLGTGELFF. The CDR3 DNA reads TGTGCTAGTGGTTTCCCTAGCGGGGGCCTCGGGACCGGGGAGCTGTTTTTT. The chain recombines TRBV12-5 with TRBJ2-2; 10 nucleotides align to TRBD2. Germline V gives CDR1 LGHNT, CDR2 FRNRAP. The CDR3 runs 17 residues. J lost 5 bases, V lost 3 bases, and 9 bases had no gene match.

This sequence joins TRBV6-5 and TRBJ2-7, with 8 nucleotides matching TRBD1. Germline V lookup: CDR1 MNHEY, CDR2 SVGAGI. V trimming: 2 bases; J trimming: 0 bases; junction bases outside the gene matches: 3. This CDR3 contains 15 residues. In nucleotides, the CDR3 is TGTGCCAGCAGTTACCGACAGGGGTCCTCCTACGAGCAGTACTTC. It codes for CASSYRQGSSYEQYF.

The rearrangement uses TRBV28 and TRBJ1-2; TRBD1 might be the D (6 bases). Trimming left V 4 bases short and J 6 bases short, with 24 bases between. Germline V gene sequence: CDR1 MDHEN, CDR2 SYDVKM. This CDR3 is built from 17 residues. CDR3 nucleotide sequence: TGTGCCAGCAGTTCTTTTCCTACCGGGACATATCAGGATGGCTACACCTTC. Amino acids: CASSSFPTGTYQDGYTF.

The gene calls are TRBV7-2 and TRBJ2-7, with 10 nucleotides matching TRBD1. The germline V gene encodes CDR1 SGHTA and CDR2 FQGNSA. The CDR3 consists of 15 residues. V trimming: 4 bases; J trimming: 4 bases; junction bases outside the gene matches: 7. The CDR3 protein is CASSWGQGMGYEQYF. CDR3 in DNA: TGTGCCAGCAGCTGGGGACAGGGGATGGGATACGAGCAGTACTTC.

CDR3 loop: CATSSFLRRTGVYSNQPQHF. The CDR3 DNA reads as TGTGCCACCAGCAGTTTCCTAAGGAGGACAGGTGTTTATAGCAATCAGCCCCAGCATTTT. The chain recombines TRBV15 with TRBJ1-5, with 7 positions matching TRBD1. The germline gives CDR1 LNHNV, CDR2 YYDKDF (reference sequence). The V gene end was trimmed by 3 bases and the J gene end by 0 bases; junction bases not matched to a gene: 17. The CDR3 spans 20 residues.